This TCR beta chain originates from a study of blood T cell repertoires in COVID-19. For the study at large: Researchers got acute and convalescent COVID-19 samples from the United States, Italy and Spain.

Using immunoSEQ multiplex PCR, the repertoire was profiled, and TCRdb retains in-frame clones only, with some absent. The profile shows some 210,000 clones, roughly four fifths of them singletons. V lost 7 bases, J lost 6 bases, and 18 bases lay in between. The CDR3 totals 15 residues. Germline V gene sequence: CDR1 SGHTA, CDR2 FQGTGA. Sample: PBMCs or T cells enriched from blood (not recorded which). The sequence derives from a man aged 35 to 55 who had recovered from COVID-19. This sequence joins TRBV7-3 and TRBJ2-2, with a tentative D call TRBD1 (5 bases). The CDR3 region is CASTSSRGNPGELFF. The CDR3 DNA reads as TGTGCCAGCACCTCGAGTAGGGGAAACCCCGGGGAGCTGTTTTTT.